The clone carrying this TCR beta chain was counted a single time. The sample carries other DNA sequences with the same CDR3. The data belong to a study of shared clonotypes between healthy human individuals. TCRdb's table, derived via immunoSEQ multiplex PCR, lists solely in-frame clones and lacks some. Of 1.5 million to 2.5 million clones in the sample, roughly 94% were seen once. Germline CDR1 reads GTSNPN; CDR2 reads SVGIG (reference sequence). Trimming removed 0 bases from V and 2 bases from J, with 10 bases in between. The CDR3 contains 14 residues. Only CD45RO-negative cells positively selected for CCR7 counted as naive CD8 cells, so terminally differentiated effector memory CD45RA+ cells were excluded.

This receptor was taken from a young man in good health. The gene calls are TRBV30 and TRBJ2-5, with a weak D call TRBD2 (6 bases). Material for sequencing was naive CD8+ T cells sorted from blood. CDR3 coding DNA: TGTGCCTGGAGTGTAGGGGCGGGACAAGAGACCCAGTACTTC. Protein product: CAWSVGAGQETQYF.